This TCR beta chain was observed in a study of blood T cell repertoires in COVID-19 (dated by TCRdb to about 2020). For the wider study: Samples from collaborators originated in the United States, Italy and Spain and spanned both the acute and convalescent phases of COVID-19. The prospective study material was composed of cDNA or gDNA derived from T cells, B-cell-depleted T cells, or PBMCs. Deeply sampled blood TCRbeta repertoires from subjects exposed to, actively infected with, or recovered from COVID-19 were included in the dataset. A freely available public database, intended as a resource for researchers studying the immune response to SARS-CoV-2, is where the repertoires were released. Samples came from the ongoing ImmuneRACE study (first 160 participants) plus 1,254 subjects from 6 global collaborators. A de-identified subject ID, COVID-19 status, age in years and sex were almost always included in the sample metadata. Where available, HLA class I and class II types were obtained from metadata supplied by the sample provider rather than from assay-based typing.

What the authors observed across the whole study: Clinical and demographic metadata were provided uncurated, with the amount varying by source and participant.

A note on this clone: What antigen it recognizes has not been identified. The record has no base qualities; no much larger clone is one base away.

Whole blood was collected in K2EDTA tubes by collaborating institutions according to the institutions' own protocols. For TCRbeta analysis, collaborator samples were shipped as frozen whole blood, as isolated PBMCs, or as DNA extracted from either sample type. TCRbeta CDR3 regions were amplified from genomic DNA using the immunoSEQ Assay, a bias-controlled multiplex PCR. The authors processed their data as follows. Nucleated cell counts per sample were estimated from amplification of reference gene primers within the assay. To quantify the absolute abundance of each unique TCRbeta CDR3 rearrangement, sequence reads were collapsed and filtered. For each sample, productive Simpson clonality was calculated as the square root of Simpson's diversity index over productive rearrangements. Not all clones reach the TCRdb copy of this immuneACCESS table, which keeps in-frame sequences only. Checked studies attribute under half of the gap to unresolved V genes and leave the rest unexplained. That table is the source of V, J and clone size, and D and trimming were worked out from the DNA. Recorded for this sample are 150,000 to 200,000 clones; around 85% of them occurred a single time. 2.5% to 4% of the sample belongs to the ten largest clones.

Specimen: peripheral blood. The receptor was derived from a human donor with acute or convalescent COVID-19. The donor label of this sample is uncertain.

The CDR3 is CASRGGNSPLHF. The DNA sequence is given as TGTGCCAGCAGGGGAGGAAATTCACCCCTCCACTTT. The rearrangement combines TRBV7-9 with TRBJ1-6; the D gene identity is not certain. Trimming removed 6 bases from V and 7 bases from J, leaving 7 bases between the germline ends. CDR1 and CDR2 (SEHNR, FQNEAQ) derive from the germline V gene (reference sequence). The CDR3 runs 12 amino acids, cysteine and phenylalanine included. Only the CDR3 portion is preserved as DNA: 36 bases, with reading frame beginning at the first base.